A selection of T cell receptor beta chains follows, all from one sample in a study of T-cell reconstitution after alpha-beta-depleted transplantation in children. TCRdb processed the PCR reads anew with MiXCR; each CDR3 protein has one entry. Of around 380,000 distinct CDR3 sequences listed, about a tenth are singletons. This material consisted of PBMCs from the stem cell graft donor, taken from the stem cell graft. The receptors shown here come from a human donor who donated a stem cell graft to a child with acute myeloid leukemia. CDR3s include the opening cysteine and the closing phenylalanine or tryptophan. Each record gives: D gene, J gene, clone size, V gene, CDR3 protein, CDR3 DNA. A D gene is named only where the DNA matches it firmly. Size values are once, few and many counts, or a class for expanded clones, and some rows have none.

D: TRBD2; J: TRBJ2-3; size: .; V: TRBV5-1; CDR3: CASSPPTSGATDTQYF; DNA: TGCGCCAGCAGCCCCCCGACTAGCGGAGCCACAGATACGCAGTATTTT
D: .; J: TRBJ1-5; size: .; V: TRBV2; CDR3: CASSADNQPQHF; DNA: TGTGCCAGCAGCGCCGACAATCAGCCCCAGCATTTT
D: .; J: TRBJ2-2; size: .; V: TRBV6-1; CDR3: CASSPLKAGELFF; DNA: TGTGCCAGCAGCCCGTTGAAGGCCGGGGAGCTGTTTTTT
D: .; J: TRBJ1-6; size: .; V: TRBV20-1; CDR3: CSARVGQSTSPLHF; DNA: TGCAGTGCTAGAGTCGGTCAGAGTACATCACCCCTCCACTTT
D: TRBD1; J: TRBJ2-3; size: few; V: TRBV5-1; CDR3: CASTPRTGASPLGTQYF; DNA: TGCGCCAGCACTCCCCGGACAGGGGCTAGCCCCCTAGGTACGCAGTATTTT
D: .; J: TRBJ2-1; size: .; V: TRBV5-1; CDR3: CASSLDLSNEQFF; DNA: TGCGCCAGCAGCTTGGATCTTTCGAATGAGCAGTTCTTC
D: TRBD2; J: TRBJ2-1; size: few; V: TRBV12-5; CDR3: CASGLLATYNEQFF; DNA: TGTGCTAGTGGTTTACTAGCGACCTACAATGAGCAGTTCTTC
D: TRBD2; J: TRBJ2-3; size: many; V: TRBV6-2/TRBV6-3; CDR3: CASSYRAGTSIYTQYF; DNA: TGTGCCAGCAGTTACCGAGCGGGGACGAGCATATATACGCAGTATTTT
D: .; J: TRBJ1-5; size: .; V: TRBV20-1; CDR3: CSATGTSYSNQPQHF; DNA: TGCAGTGCTACCGGGACATCATATAGCAATCAGCCCCAGCATTTT
D: TRBD1; J: TRBJ2-4; size: .; V: TRBV18; CDR3: CASSPDGQGVNIQYF; DNA: TGTGCCAGCTCACCTGATGGACAGGGGGTAAACATTCAGTACTTC
D: .; J: TRBJ2-3; size: few; V: TRBV7-8; CDR3: CASSRRVSGDTQYF; DNA: TGTGCCAGCAGCCGCAGGGTATCAGGCGATACGCAGTATTTT
D: .; J: TRBJ1-4; size: few; V: TRBV7-2; CDR3: CASSEEGGIGEKLFF; DNA: TGTGCCAGCAGCGAAGAGGGGGGAATTGGTGAAAAACTGTTTTTT
D: .; J: TRBJ2-7; size: .; V: TRBV12-3/TRBV12-4; CDR3: CASSFGSSEQYF; DNA: TGTGCCAGCAGTTTTGGCTCGAGCGAGCAGTACTTC
D: .; J: TRBJ2-1; size: many; V: TRBV7-2; CDR3: CASSLGRLSYNEQFF; DNA: TGTGCCAGCAGCTTAGGGCGACTGTCCTACAATGAGCAGTTCTTC
D: .; J: TRBJ2-7; size: few; V: TRBV6-5; CDR3: CATRTHYEQYF; DNA: TGTGCCACCCGCACACACTACGAGCAGTACTTC
D: TRBD1; J: TRBJ1-6; size: few; V: TRBV20-1; CDR3: CSARQGVYNSPLHF; DNA: TGCAGTGCTAGACAGGGGGTTTATAATTCACCCCTCCACTTT
D: .; J: TRBJ2-3; size: few; V: TRBV29-1; CDR3: CSVDPTGQTDTQYF; DNA: TGCAGCGTTGACCCTACCGGTCAGACAGATACGCAGTATTTT
D: .; J: TRBJ2-5; size: .; V: TRBV5-1; CDR3: CASSLASIQETQYF; DNA: TGCGCCAGCAGCTTGGCCAGTATTCAAGAGACCCAGTACTTC
D: .; J: TRBJ2-1; size: many; V: TRBV5-1; CDR3: CASSSRSSYDEQFF; DNA: TGCGCCAGCAGCTCGCGGTCTAGTTACGATGAGCAGTTCTTC
D: TRBD1; J: TRBJ2-7; size: few; V: TRBV10-3; CDR3: CAMGQEEFGEQYF; DNA: TGTGCCATGGGACAGGAGGAATTCGGCGAGCAGTACTTC
D: .; J: TRBJ2-1; size: many; V: TRBV7-3; CDR3: CASSLTYRDHNEQFF; DNA: TGTGCCAGCAGCTTAACCTACCGGGACCACAATGAGCAGTTCTTC
D: .; J: TRBJ1-1; size: many; V: TRBV18; CDR3: CASSPSPTVGVNTEAFF; DNA: TGTGCCAGCTCACCATCCCCGACGGTTGGGGTGAACACTGAAGCTTTCTTT
D: .; J: TRBJ2-7; size: few; V: TRBV7-8; CDR3: CASRISGRGHEQYF; DNA: TGTGCCAGCAGGATTAGCGGGCGGGGGCACGAGCAGTACTTC
D: .; J: TRBJ2-1; size: many; V: TRBV29-1; CDR3: CSGAINEQFF; DNA: TGCAGCGGTGCAATAAATGAGCAGTTCTTC
D: TRBD2; J: TRBJ2-7; size: many; V: TRBV6-5; CDR3: CASSYSGLAGAEQYF; DNA: TGTGCCAGCAGTTACTCGGGACTAGCGGGAGCCGAGCAGTACTTC
D: .; J: TRBJ1-2; size: few; V: TRBV4-1; CDR3: CASSQGSIYGYTF; DNA: TGCGCCAGCAGCCAGGGGAGCATCTATGGCTACACCTTC
D: .; J: TRBJ1-5; size: .; V: TRBV18; CDR3: CASSQAGNHPQHF; DNA: TGTGCCAGCTCCCAGGCGGGCAATCACCCCCAGCATTTT
D: TRBD1; J: TRBJ1-2; size: few; V: TRBV5-1; CDR3: CARTGGLAPGTGGSNYGYTF; DNA: TGCGCCAGAACCGGGGGGTTGGCTCCCGGGACAGGGGGCTCAAACTATGGCTACACCTTC
D: .; J: TRBJ2-5; size: few; V: TRBV5-5; CDR3: CASSPRIPGSSQETQYF; DNA: TGTGCCAGCAGCCCGCGGATTCCAGGGAGTTCCCAAGAGACCCAGTACTTC
D: TRBD1; J: TRBJ2-5; size: .; V: TRBV7-3; CDR3: CASSRSTGLGETQYF; DNA: TGTGCCAGCAGCCGATCGACAGGGCTAGGGGAGACCCAGTACTTC
D: .; J: TRBJ2-2; size: many; V: TRBV12-3/TRBV12-4; CDR3: CASRAGPGELFF; DNA: TGTGCCAGCAGGGCCGGGCCCGGGGAGCTGTTTTTT
D: TRBD2; J: TRBJ2-3; size: few; V: TRBV29-1; CDR3: CSVARTSGGTDTQYF; DNA: TGCAGCGTTGCTCGGACTAGCGGGGGGACAGATACGCAGTATTTT
D: TRBD1; J: TRBJ1-2; size: few; V: TRBV6-5; CDR3: CASSYSRGTGYTF; DNA: TGTGCCAGCAGTTACAGCAGGGGGACGGGCTACACCTTC
D: TRBD2; J: TRBJ2-1; size: few; V: TRBV5-1; CDR3: CASSLTSENEQFF; DNA: TGCGCCAGCAGCTTGACTAGCGAGAATGAGCAGTTCTTC
D: TRBD2; J: TRBJ2-5; size: .; V: TRBV4-3; CDR3: CASSQDKTSGRAAETQYF; DNA: TGCGCCAGCAGCCAAGATAAGACTAGCGGGAGGGCCGCGGAGACCCAGTACTTC
D: .; J: TRBJ2-3; size: .; V: TRBV30; CDR3: CAWTLATDTQYF; DNA: TGTGCCTGGACACTAGCCACAGATACGCAGTATTTT
D: .; J: TRBJ2-7; size: .; V: TRBV14; CDR3: CASSAGLYEQYF; DNA: TGTGCCAGCAGCGCAGGGTTGTACGAGCAGTACTTC
D: .; J: TRBJ1-2; size: .; V: TRBV5-1; CDR3: CASSPRTDHYGYTF; DNA: TGCGCCAGCAGCCCCAGGACAGACCACTATGGCTACACCTTC
D: .; J: TRBJ1-2; size: few; V: TRBV5-6; CDR3: CASSFSTLTVLNYGYTF; DNA: TGTGCCAGCAGCTTCTCCACACTGACCGTACTCAACTATGGCTACACCTTC
D: .; J: TRBJ2-5; size: few; V: TRBV5-1; CDR3: CASSPVTTLQETQYF; DNA: TGCGCCAGCAGCCCTGTGACAACCTTACAAGAGACCCAGTACTTC
D: TRBD1; J: TRBJ1-5; size: .; V: TRBV20-1; CDR3: CSASMTGGRNQPQHF; DNA: TGCAGTGCTAGCATGACAGGGGGCCGGAATCAGCCCCAGCATTTT
D: .; J: TRBJ2-2; size: .; V: TRBV6-1; CDR3: CASSRDRLSGELFF; DNA: TGTGCCAGCAGCAGAGACAGGTTATCCGGGGAGCTGTTTTTT
D: TRBD1; J: TRBJ1-2; size: many; V: TRBV9; CDR3: CASSVGSGQGYGYTF; DNA: TGTGCCAGCAGCGTAGGCTCGGGACAGGGATATGGCTACACCTTC
D: .; J: TRBJ1-1; size: many; V: TRBV12-3/TRBV12-4; CDR3: CASSRSLGELIEAFF; DNA: TGTGCCAGCAGTAGGTCACTTGGCGAACTCATTGAAGCTTTCTTT
D: .; J: TRBJ2-5; size: many; V: TRBV7-2; CDR3: CASSLGWETQYF; DNA: TGTGCCAGCAGTTTAGGTTGGGAGACCCAGTACTTC
D: TRBD2; J: TRBJ2-1; size: few; V: TRBV12-3/TRBV12-4; CDR3: CASRAGGPANEQFF; DNA: TGTGCCAGCAGGGCGGGAGGGCCTGCGAATGAGCAGTTCTTC
D: .; J: TRBJ2-5; size: few; V: TRBV21-1; CDR3: CARDRGHQETQYF; DNA: TGTGCCAGGGACAGGGGACACCAAGAGACCCAGTACTTC
D: TRBD1; J: TRBJ2-1; size: few; V: TRBV10-1; CDR3: CASSERDRGYDEQFF; DNA: TGCGCCAGCAGTGAGAGGGACAGGGGGTACGATGAGCAGTTCTTC
D: .; J: TRBJ2-7; size: .; V: TRBV10-3; CDR3: CAIAKGSYEQYF; DNA: TGTGCCATCGCGAAGGGGTCCTACGAGCAGTACTTC
D: .; J: TRBJ2-5; size: many; V: TRBV7-2; CDR3: CASSPRQQETQYF; DNA: TGTGCCAGCAGCCCAAGACAGCAAGAGACCCAGTACTTC